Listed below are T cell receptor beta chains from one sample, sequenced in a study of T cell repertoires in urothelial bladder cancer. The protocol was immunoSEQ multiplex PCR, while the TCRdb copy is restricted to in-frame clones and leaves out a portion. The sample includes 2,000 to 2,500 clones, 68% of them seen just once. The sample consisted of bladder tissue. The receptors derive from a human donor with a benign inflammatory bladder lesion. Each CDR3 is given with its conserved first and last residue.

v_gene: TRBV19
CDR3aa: CASRLTPGGDTEAFF

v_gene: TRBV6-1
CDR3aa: CATNPNNNPVETQYF

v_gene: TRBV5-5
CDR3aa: CASSLMPQETQYF

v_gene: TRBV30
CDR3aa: CAWRHGSGGYTF

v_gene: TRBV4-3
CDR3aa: CASSQDLGGGASEQFF

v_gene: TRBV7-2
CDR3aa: CASSATGDPFF

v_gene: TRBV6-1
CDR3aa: CASRSGTGPGEQYF

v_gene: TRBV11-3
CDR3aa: CASSLDRMNTEAFF

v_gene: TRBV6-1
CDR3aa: CASSRAYQETQYF

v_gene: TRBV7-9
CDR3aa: CASSLPPLPGAKNIQYF

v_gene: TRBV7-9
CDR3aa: CASSSETQYF

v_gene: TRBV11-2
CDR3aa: CASSPQETQYF

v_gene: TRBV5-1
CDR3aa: CASSQGQGQETQYF

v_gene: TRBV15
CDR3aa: CATSETRGGAGELFF

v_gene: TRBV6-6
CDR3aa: CASRGTLGNTIYF

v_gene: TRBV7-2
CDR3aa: CASSLGVARLTGELFF

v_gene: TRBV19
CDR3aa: CASSIAGGDTQYF

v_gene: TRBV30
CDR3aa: CAWSPQGRGGYTF

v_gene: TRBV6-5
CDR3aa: CASSSVAGEETQYF

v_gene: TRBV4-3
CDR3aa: CASSQGAGGQPQHF

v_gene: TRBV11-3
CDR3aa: CASSFISGNTGELFF

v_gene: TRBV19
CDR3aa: CASSNPRTANYGYTF

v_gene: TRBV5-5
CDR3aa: CANSSPTRTTNEKLFF

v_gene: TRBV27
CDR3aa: CASSDLDEQYF

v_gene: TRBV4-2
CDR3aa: CASSLPFGRGSDEQFF

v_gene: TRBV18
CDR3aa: CASSSDSSNYGYTF

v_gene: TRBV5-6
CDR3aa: CASSLDISNEQFF

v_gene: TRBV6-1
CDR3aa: CASSQGTGVGLETQYF

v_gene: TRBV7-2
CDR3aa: CASTIGPSGAKNIQYF

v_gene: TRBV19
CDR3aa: CASSSAATSGSPDTQYF

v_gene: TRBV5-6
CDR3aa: CASSLTGRARDSHTDTQYF

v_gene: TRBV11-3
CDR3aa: CASSLGPGRGAFF

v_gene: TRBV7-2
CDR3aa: CASSSGQGWEGYTF

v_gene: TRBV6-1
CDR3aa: CASSEAGGGGELFF

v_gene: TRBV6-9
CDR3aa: CASSSNYGYTF

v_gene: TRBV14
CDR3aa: CASSHEGGPQHF

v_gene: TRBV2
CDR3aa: CASSELHYRGTYEQYF

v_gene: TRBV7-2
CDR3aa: CASSAGQGANSPLHF

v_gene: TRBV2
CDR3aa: CATKSRGRSPMNTEAFF

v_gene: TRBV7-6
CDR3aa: CASSLEGGTAVSGNTIYF

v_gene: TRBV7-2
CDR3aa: CASRQTDRSTNEKLFF

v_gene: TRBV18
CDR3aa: CASSPVDSGLTYEQYF

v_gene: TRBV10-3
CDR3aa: CAISEPQGGGQSPLHF

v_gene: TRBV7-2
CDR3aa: CASSLGGGISYEQYF

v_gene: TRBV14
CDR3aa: CASSQGEGRRPEAFF

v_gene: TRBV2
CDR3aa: CASSNPGTGLGGYTF